This entry lists 18 T cell receptor beta chains sequenced from one sample in a study of shared clonotypes between healthy human individuals (dated by TCRdb to the early 2020s). The library was built by means of the immunoSEQ multiplex PCR assay. Drawn from immuneACCESS, this table holds only the in-frame rearrangements with V and J called that TCRdb kept. Clones are partly lost; checked studies trace under half to an unresolved V gene and leave the rest unexplained. This sample is represented by around 2,000,000 clones; roughly 95% of them were singletons. Approximately 0.13% of the sample goes to the ten largest clones. Sequenced input: naive CD4+ T cells sorted from blood. What the cell subset or site label conveys for this sample: CD45RA+ positively selected. The receptor set was obtained from a young man in good health.

About this clone: Within the sample, other DNA sequences also encode this same CDR3. The CDR3 spells CASSFPSSYEQYF. Written as DNA, the CDR3 is TGCGCCAGCAGCTTTCCGTCCTCCTACGAGCAGTACTTC. The chain joins TRBV5-1 to TRBJ2-7, with no clear D. V lost 2 bases and J 0 bases, leaving 6 bases between the germline ends. This CDR3 is 13 amino acids long. Germline CDR1 reads SGHRS; CDR2 reads YFSETQ.

The chain joins TRBV5-1 to TRBJ1-2, with 9 nucleotides matching TRBD1. CDR1 is SGHRS and CDR2 is YFSETQ in the germline V gene. V trimming: 1 base; J trimming: 4 bases; junction bases outside the gene matches: 5. This CDR3 region has 15 residues. The CDR3 DNA reads TGCGCCAGCAGCTTGACAGGGGGCGGAGGCTATGGCTACACCTTC. This codes for CASSLTGGGGYGYTF.

As for this clone: This sample includes further DNA sequences coding for the same CDR3. The V and J genes are TRBV28 and TRBJ1-2; D gene unclear. CDR3 length equals 13 residues. Germline values: CDR1 MDHEN, CDR2 SYDVKM. The V and J ends lost 1 base and 4 bases respectively, with 7 bases between them. CDR3 in amino acids: CASSLSGVYGYTF. The CDR3 region has the DNA TGTGCCAGCAGTTTATCAGGAGTCTATGGCTACACCTTC.

The chain combines TRBV5-1 with TRBJ2-4; a weak D match, TRBD2 (5 bases). V lost 3 bases and J lost 5, with 18 bases in between. The germline CDR1 and CDR2 sequences are SGHRS and YFSETQ. This CDR3 contains 16 residues. The CDR3 region is CASSSGKLSGQNIQYF. The CDR3, as DNA: TGCGCCAGCAGCTCGGGGAAGCTTTCGGGCCAAAACATTCAGTACTTC.

The CDR3 nucleotides read TGTGCCAGCATCAGGGACAGGGGGCTCTCGGGGTCCTACGAGCAGTACTTC. Protein product: CASIRDRGLSGSYEQYF. The chain joins TRBV28 to TRBJ2-7; TRBD1 matches 12 bases. V lost 7 bases and J lost 1; bases outside the gene matches: 11. CDR3 length: 17 amino acids. Germline loops: CDR1 MDHEN, CDR2 SYDVKM.

This clone appeared once. This chain connects TRBV29-1 to TRBJ2-5; TRBD1 is a possible D gene (6 bases). The germline V gene encodes CDR1 SQVTM and CDR2 ANQGSEA. The CDR3 length is 12 residues. Trimming shortened V by 7 bases and J by 2 bases, and 11 bases separated the two germline ends. The CDR3 reads CSGAGVQETQYF. The CDR3 DNA reads TGCAGCGGAGCAGGGGTGCAAGAGACCCAGTACTTC.

V usage is TRBV5-4 and J usage is TRBJ1-2, with TRBD1 matching over 7 bases. The V and J ends lost 0 bases and 6 bases, in that order; junction bases with no gene match: 11. Germline lookup yields CDR1 SGHNT and CDR2 YYREEE (reference sequence). The CDR3 covers 16 residues. DNA of the CDR3: TGTGCCAGCAGCTTGGATCTTTCGACAGGGAGTCATGGCTACACCTTC. This gives the protein CASSLDLSTGSHGYTF.

As DNA, the CDR3 is TGTGCCAGCAGCCCACAGGGGAACACTGAAGCTTTCTTT. Amino acids: CASSPQGNTEAFF. This sequence joins TRBV7-3 and TRBJ1-1, with a tentative D call TRBD1 (6 bases). The germline V and J ends were trimmed by 5 bases and 1 base, with 8 bases remaining between them. Germline V lookup: CDR1 SGHTA, CDR2 FQGTGA. The CDR3 length is 13 residues.

V is TRBV2 and J is TRBJ2-7; a weak D match, TRBD2 (6 bases). V was pared by 6 bases and J by 6 bases, with 12 bases between. The CDR3 covers 12 residues. Germline-derived CDR1 and CDR2 are SNHLY and FYNNEI. This chain's CDR3 is CASRGREAEQYF. The CDR3 region has the DNA TGTGCCAGCAGGGGAAGGGAGGCCGAGCAGTACTTC.

This chain uses TRBV9 with TRBJ1-1, with TRBD1 as a possible D gene (6 bases). Germline V gives CDR1 SGDLS, CDR2 YYNGEE. Trimming cost V 2 bases and J 0 bases, with 11 bases left between them. The CDR3 consists of 15 residues. The CDR3 DNA follows: TGTGCCAGCAGCGTTGCAGGGGTCCTGAACACTGAAGCTTTCTTT. It codes for CASSVAGVLNTEAFF.

This clone was seen just once. The chain carries TRBV11-3 and TRBJ2-1, with D perhaps given as TRBD1 or TRBD2 (5 bases each). The length of the CDR3 is 14 residues. Germline V CDR1 and CDR2: SGHNT, YENEEA. The V end lost 5 bases, the J end lost 7 bases, and 15 bases lay between the germline ends. CDR3 nucleotide sequence: TGTGCCAGCAGCGAAAAACGGGGCGGTAATGAGCAGTTCTTC. Translating gives CASSEKRGGNEQFF.

The V and J genes are TRBV11-2 and TRBJ2-7, with 7 positions matching TRBD1. Germline V gene lookup returns CDR1 SGHAT and CDR2 FQNNGV. The CDR3 length is 14 residues. The junction had 8 bases not matched to a gene; V was cut back by 4 bases and J by 5 bases. CDR3 DNA sequence: TGTGCCAGCAGCTCCCTTAGGGGGCTAAACGAGCAGTACTTC. Its protein product is CASSSLRGLNEQYF.

The V gene is TRBV5-1, the J gene TRBJ1-1, with 8 bases that match TRBD1. Germline loops: CDR1 SGHRS, CDR2 YFSETQ. V shed 5 bases, J shed 4 bases, and the junction held 4 bases outside the gene matches. The length of the CDR3 is 13 residues. The CDR3 is CASRQTGATEAFF. The CDR3 nucleotides read TGCGCCAGCAGGCAGACAGGGGCCACTGAAGCTTTCTTT.

The chain has TRBV18 and TRBJ2-7; TRBD2 matches 13 bases. The CDR3 totals 15 residues. The V and J ends lost 6 bases and 5 bases, in that order; junction bases with no gene match: 7. Per the germline V gene, CDR1 is KGHSH and CDR2 is LQKENI. The CDR3 DNA reads as TGTGCCAGCTCTCTTGGACTAGCGGGAGTAAACGAGCAGTACTTC. Translation: CASSLGLAGVNEQYF.

J is TRBJ2-5 and V is TRBV28, with a weak D call TRBD2 (6 bases). CDR1 MDHEN and CDR2 SYDVKM come from the germline V gene. V lost 1 base, J lost 3 bases, and 15 bases lay in between. This CDR3 contains 16 residues. The CDR3 here is CASSLSLTSRKETQYF. CDR3 DNA: TGTGCCAGCAGTTTATCCCTGACTAGTCGGAAAGAGACCCAGTACTTC.

The gene calls are TRBV2 and TRBJ2-3; D could derive from TRBD1 or TRBD2 (5 bases each). The CDR3 totals 16 residues. Germline CDR1 reads SNHLY; CDR2 reads FYNNEI. Trimming took 2 bases from V and 5 from J, leaving 17 bases between them. CDR3 DNA: TGTGCCAGCAGTGAATTCGGGGCCACGCGAGGAGATACGCAGTATTTT. It yields the protein CASSEFGATRGDTQYF.

This chain uses TRBV19 with TRBJ2-3; the D is unclear. Per the germline V gene, CDR1 is LNHDA and CDR2 is SQIVND (reference sequence). V lost 7 bases and J 2 bases, leaving 7 bases between the germline ends. This CDR3 region has 12 residues. The CDR3 sequence is CASTGNTDTQYF. CDR3 DNA sequence: TGTGCCAGTACCGGAAACACAGATACGCAGTATTTT.

The gene calls are TRBV6-1 and TRBJ1-1; D unresolved. The CDR3 has 12 amino acids. Germline-derived CDR1 and CDR2 are MNHNS and SASEGT. V lost 4 bases to trimming and J lost 5 bases, with 8 bases between them. The CDR3 reads CASSGAVTEAFF. CDR3 in DNA: TGTGCCAGCAGTGGGGCGGTGACTGAAGCTTTCTTT.